In its sample, the clone carrying this TCR beta chain was seen once. The antigen is unknown. Vbeta (60) and Jbeta (13) primers were used in the PCR. As originally analysed: In a later analysis, of around 85 million unique beta chains, about 12 million appeared in at least two donors. Here immunoSEQ multiplex PCR was the method, and the copy in TCRdb shows in-frame clones only, minus some. The DNA gave D and trimming, while V, J and clone size come from that table. The sample yields around 130,000 clones, around 78% seen once. This specimen comes from a study of cytomegalovirus exposure and HLA in healthy donors. Study-level background: Early on, a data release was issued that held roughly 80 million unique TCRs from HLA-typed donors.

The study's findings and limits: For TCR beta chains, V- and J-gene trimming was later linked to a missense DCLRE1C variant. Later work showed greater clonal expansion in HLA-associated TCR beta chains than in equally common others.

Sequencing input: PBMCs. This receptor was taken from a woman in her fifties or sixties in good health and CMV-seronegative.

The CDR3 reads CASSYSNYYNEQFF. The CDR3 DNA sequence: TGTGCCAGCAGTTACTCGAACTACTACAATGAGCAGTTCTTC. V is TRBV6-5 and J is TRBJ2-1, with unresolved D. Germline CDR1 reads MNHEY; CDR2 reads SVGAGI. V lost 0 bases and J 3 bases, leaving 6 bases between the germline ends. The CDR3 is 14 residues long.